This T cell receptor (beta chain) was observed in a study of T cell repertoires in cytomegalovirus infection. J lost 7 bases, V lost 1 base, and 9 bases had no gene match. This CDR3 has 15 amino acids. The germline V gene has CDR1 MGHRA and CDR2 YSYEKL. Each CDR3 protein gets one entry after TCRdb re-called the reads with MiXCR. The data contain about 920,000 distinct CDR3 sequences, approximately 31% of them singletons. This clonotype showed up just a few times. Its antigen is not identified. This chain links TRBV4-1 with TRBJ1-2; TRBD1 matches at 7 bases. This material consisted of cultured CD8+ T cells from PBMCs, taken from culture after CMV antigen stimulation. The receptor comes from a human donor in good health (CMV status not recorded). Some clones in this sample may be carry-over from other donors' samples. The CDR3 is CASSQVSRNRGGYTF. In DNA, the CDR3 is TGCGCCAGCAGCCAAGTATCTAGGAACAGGGGTGGCTACACCTTC.